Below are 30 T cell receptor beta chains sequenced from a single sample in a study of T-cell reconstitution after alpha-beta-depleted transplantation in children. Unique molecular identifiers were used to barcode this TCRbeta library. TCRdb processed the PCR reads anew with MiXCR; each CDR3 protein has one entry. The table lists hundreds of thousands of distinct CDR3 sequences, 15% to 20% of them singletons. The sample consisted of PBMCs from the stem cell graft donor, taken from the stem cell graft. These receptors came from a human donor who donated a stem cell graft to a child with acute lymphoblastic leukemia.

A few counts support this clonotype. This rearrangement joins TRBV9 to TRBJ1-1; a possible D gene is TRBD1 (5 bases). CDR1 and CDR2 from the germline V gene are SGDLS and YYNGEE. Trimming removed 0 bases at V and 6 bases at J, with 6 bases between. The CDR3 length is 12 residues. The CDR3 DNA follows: TGTGCCAGCAGCGTAGGGGGGTCTGAAGCTTTCTTT. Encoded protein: CASSVGGSEAFF.

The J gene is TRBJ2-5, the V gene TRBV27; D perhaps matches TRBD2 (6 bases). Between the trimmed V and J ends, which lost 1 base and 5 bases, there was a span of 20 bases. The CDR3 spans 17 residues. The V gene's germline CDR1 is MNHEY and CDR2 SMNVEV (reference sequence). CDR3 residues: CASSLWGSGGGGETQYF. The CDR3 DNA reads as TGTGCCAGCAGTTTATGGGGTAGCGGAGGAGGTGGGGAGACCCAGTACTTC.

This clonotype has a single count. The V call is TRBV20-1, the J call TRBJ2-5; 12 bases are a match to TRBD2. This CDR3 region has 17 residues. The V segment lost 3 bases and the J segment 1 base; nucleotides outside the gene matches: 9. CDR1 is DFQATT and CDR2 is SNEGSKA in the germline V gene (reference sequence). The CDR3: CSASRVGLAGIQETQYF. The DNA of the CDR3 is TGCAGTGCTAGCCGGGTGGGACTAGCGGGCATCCAAGAGACCCAGTACTTC.

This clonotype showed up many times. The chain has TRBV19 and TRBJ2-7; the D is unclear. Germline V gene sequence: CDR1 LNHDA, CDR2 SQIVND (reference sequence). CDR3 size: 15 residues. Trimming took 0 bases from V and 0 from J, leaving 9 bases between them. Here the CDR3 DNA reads TGTGCCAGTAGTATAGAAGAGACGGCCTCCTACGAGCAGTACTTC. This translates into CASSIEETASYEQYF. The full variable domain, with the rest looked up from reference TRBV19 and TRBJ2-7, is DGGITQSPKYLFRKEGQNVTLSCEQNLNHDAMYWYRQDPGQGLRLIYYSQIVNDFQKGDIAEGYSVSREKKESFPLTVTSAQKNPTAFYLCASSIEETASYEQYFGPGTRLTVT.

CDR3 in DNA: TGCAGTGCTCCGGACATCATTAGCAATCAGCCCCAGCATTTT. Its translation is CSAPDIISNQPQHF. The gene calls are TRBV20-1 and TRBJ1-5; D is possibly TRBD1 (5 bases). The CDR3 is 14 residues long. The germline V gene encodes CDR1 DFQATT and CDR2 SNEGSKA (reference sequence). The germline V and J ends were trimmed by 5 bases and 0 bases, with 11 bases remaining between them.

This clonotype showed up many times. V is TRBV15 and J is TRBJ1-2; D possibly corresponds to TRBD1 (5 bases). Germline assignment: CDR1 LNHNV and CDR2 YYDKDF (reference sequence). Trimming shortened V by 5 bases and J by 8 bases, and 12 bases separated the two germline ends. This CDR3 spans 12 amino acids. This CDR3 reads CATSQAGTGYTF. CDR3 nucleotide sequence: TGTGCCACCAGCCAGGCTGGGACCGGCTACACCTTC.

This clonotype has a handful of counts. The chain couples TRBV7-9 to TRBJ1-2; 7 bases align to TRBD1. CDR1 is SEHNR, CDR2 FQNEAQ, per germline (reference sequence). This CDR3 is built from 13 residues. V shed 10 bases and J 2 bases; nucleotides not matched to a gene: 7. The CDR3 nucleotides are TGTGCCACCCACGGACAGGCCAACTATGGCTACACCTTC. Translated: CATHGQANYGYTF.

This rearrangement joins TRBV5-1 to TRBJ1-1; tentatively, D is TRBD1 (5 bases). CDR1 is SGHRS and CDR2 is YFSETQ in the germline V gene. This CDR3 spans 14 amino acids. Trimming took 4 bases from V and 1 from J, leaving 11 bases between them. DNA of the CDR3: TGCGCCAGCAGCGGCAGGACAACGAACACTGAAGCTTTCTTT. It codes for CASSGRTTNTEAFF.

As DNA, the CDR3 is TGTGCCAGCAGCTTCGGGACTAGCGGGAGCACAGATACGCAGTATTTT. As protein: CASSFGTSGSTDTQYF. The J gene is TRBJ2-3, the V gene TRBV11-2; 12 bases are shared with TRBD2. This CDR3 is 16 amino acids long. Per the germline V gene, CDR1 is SGHAT and CDR2 is FQNNGV. V was pared by 3 bases and J by 0 bases, with 1 base of the junction left unmatched.

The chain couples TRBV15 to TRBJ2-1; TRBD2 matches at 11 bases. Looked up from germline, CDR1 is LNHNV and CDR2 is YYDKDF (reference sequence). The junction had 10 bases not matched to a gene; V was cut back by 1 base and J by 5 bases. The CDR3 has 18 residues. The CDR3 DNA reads TGTGCCACCAGCAGAGTCCCCACTAGCGGGAGTATCAACAATGAGCAGTTCTTC. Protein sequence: CATSRVPTSGSINNEQFF.

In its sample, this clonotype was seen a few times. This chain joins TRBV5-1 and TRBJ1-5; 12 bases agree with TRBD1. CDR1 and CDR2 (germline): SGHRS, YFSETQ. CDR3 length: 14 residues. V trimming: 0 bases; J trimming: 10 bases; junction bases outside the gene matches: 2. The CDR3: CASSLEGQGAPQHF. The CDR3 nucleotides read TGCGCCAGCAGCTTGGAGGGACAGGGGGCCCCCCAGCATTTT.

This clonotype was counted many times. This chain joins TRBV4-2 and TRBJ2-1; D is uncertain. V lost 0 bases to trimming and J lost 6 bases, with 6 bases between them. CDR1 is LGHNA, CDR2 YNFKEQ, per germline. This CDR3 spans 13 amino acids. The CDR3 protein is CASSQDTSNEQFF. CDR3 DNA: TGTGCCAGCAGCCAAGATACCTCCAATGAGCAGTTCTTC.

CDR3 in DNA: TGTGCCAGCAGCCCCCACAGGGGCGGGACTAGCGGAACCTCGGATACGCAGTATTTT. Translation: CASSPHRGGTSGTSDTQYF. V is TRBV4-2 and J is TRBJ2-3; TRBD2 agrees at 11 bases. Germline values: CDR1 LGHNA, CDR2 YNFKEQ. Trimming took 4 bases from V and 6 from J; bases not matched to a gene: 18. This CDR3 has 19 amino acids.

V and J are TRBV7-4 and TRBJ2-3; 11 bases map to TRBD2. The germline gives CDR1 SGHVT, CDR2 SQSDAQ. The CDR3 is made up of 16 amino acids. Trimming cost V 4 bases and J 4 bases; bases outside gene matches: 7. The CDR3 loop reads CASSSASGRPADTQYF. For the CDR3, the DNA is TGTGCCAGCAGCTCCGCTAGCGGGAGGCCCGCAGATACGCAGTATTTT.

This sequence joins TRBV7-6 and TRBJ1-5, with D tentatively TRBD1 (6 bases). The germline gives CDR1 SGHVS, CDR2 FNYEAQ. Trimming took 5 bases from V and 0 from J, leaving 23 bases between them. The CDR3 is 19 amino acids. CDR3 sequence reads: CASSHTTAGGLYSNQPQHF. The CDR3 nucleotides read TGTGCCAGCAGCCATACTACGGCTGGGGGCCTCTATAGCAATCAGCCCCAGCATTTT.

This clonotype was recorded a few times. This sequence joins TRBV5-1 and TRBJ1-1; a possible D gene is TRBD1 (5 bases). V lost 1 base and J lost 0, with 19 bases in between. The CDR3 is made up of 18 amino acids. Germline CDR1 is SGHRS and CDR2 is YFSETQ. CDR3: CASSLLGAPSLMNTEAFF. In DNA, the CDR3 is TGCGCCAGCAGCTTGCTTGGGGCCCCGTCCCTAATGAACACTGAAGCTTTCTTT.

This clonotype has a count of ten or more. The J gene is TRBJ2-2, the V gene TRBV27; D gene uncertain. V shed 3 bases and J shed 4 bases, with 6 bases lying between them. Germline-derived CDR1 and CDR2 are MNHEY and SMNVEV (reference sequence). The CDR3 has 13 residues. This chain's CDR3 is CASSFLGTGELFF. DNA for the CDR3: TGTGCCAGCAGTTTTTTAGGCACCGGGGAGCTGTTTTTT.

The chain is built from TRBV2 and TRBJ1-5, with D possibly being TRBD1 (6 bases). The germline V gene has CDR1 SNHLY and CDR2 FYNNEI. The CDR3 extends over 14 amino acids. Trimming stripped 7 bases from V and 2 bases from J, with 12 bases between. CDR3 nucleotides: TGTGCCAGCAAGGGGGGGCCTGGCAATCAGCCCCAGCATTTT. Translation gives CASKGGPGNQPQHF.

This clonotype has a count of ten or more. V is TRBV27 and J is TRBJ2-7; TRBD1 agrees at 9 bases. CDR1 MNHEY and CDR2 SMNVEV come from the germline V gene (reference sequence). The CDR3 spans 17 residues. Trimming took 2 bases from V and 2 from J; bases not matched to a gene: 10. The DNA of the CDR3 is TGTGCCAGCAGTTTACTCCCGGGACAGGGTTACACCTACGAGCAGTACTTC. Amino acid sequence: CASSLLPGQGYTYEQYF.

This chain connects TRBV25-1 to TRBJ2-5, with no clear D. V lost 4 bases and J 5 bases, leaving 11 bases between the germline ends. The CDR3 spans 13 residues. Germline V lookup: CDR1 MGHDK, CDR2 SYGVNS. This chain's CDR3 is CASSVRREETQYF. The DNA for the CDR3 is TGTGCCAGCAGTGTACGACGAGAGGAGACCCAGTACTTC.

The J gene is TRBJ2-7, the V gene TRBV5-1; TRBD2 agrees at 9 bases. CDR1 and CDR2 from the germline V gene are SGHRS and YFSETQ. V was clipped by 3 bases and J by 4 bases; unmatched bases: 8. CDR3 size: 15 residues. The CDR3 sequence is CASSSTGTSPYEQYF. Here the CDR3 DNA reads TGCGCCAGCAGCTCCACCGGGACTAGCCCATACGAGCAGTACTTC.

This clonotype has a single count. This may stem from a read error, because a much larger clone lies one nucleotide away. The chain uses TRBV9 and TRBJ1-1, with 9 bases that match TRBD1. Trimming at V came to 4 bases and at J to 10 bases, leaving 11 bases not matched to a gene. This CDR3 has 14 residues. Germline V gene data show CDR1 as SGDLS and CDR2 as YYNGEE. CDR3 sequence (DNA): TGTGCCAGCAGCAAATCCGGGGGACAGGGAGCAGCTTTCTTT. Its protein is CASSKSGGQGAAFF.

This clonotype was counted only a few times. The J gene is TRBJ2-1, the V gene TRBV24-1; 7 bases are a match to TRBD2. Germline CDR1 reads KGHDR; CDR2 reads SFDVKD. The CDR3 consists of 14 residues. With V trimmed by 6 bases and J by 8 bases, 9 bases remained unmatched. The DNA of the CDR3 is TGTGCCACCAGTCCAGCGGGAATAATCTATGAGCAGTTCTTC. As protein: CATSPAGIIYEQFF.

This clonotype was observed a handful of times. The CDR3 here is CASVRDRVSSGNTIYF. CDR3 bases: TGCGCCAGTGTCCGGGACAGGGTGTCGTCTGGAAACACCATATATTTT. The chain has TRBV5-1 and TRBJ1-3, with 9 bases lining up with TRBD1. J lost 1 base, V lost 8 bases, and 10 bases had no gene match. The CDR3 sequence is 16 residues long. Germline V gene sequence: CDR1 SGHRS, CDR2 YFSETQ.

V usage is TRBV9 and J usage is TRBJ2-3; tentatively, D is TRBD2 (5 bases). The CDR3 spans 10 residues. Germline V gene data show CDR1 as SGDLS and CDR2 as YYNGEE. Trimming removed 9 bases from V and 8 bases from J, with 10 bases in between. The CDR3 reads CATRTGTQYF. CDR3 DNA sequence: TGTGCCACCCGGACTGGTACGCAGTATTTT.

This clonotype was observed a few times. CDR3: CSARGASTSSYEQYF. The CDR3 DNA is TGCAGTGCTAGAGGTGCCTCTACAAGCTCCTACGAGCAGTACTTC. The chain recombines TRBV20-1 with TRBJ2-7; D not resolved. The length of the CDR3 is 15 residues. Germline V gives CDR1 DFQATT, CDR2 SNEGSKA (reference sequence). V was shortened by 1 base and J by 0 bases, with 13 bases between the two germline ends.

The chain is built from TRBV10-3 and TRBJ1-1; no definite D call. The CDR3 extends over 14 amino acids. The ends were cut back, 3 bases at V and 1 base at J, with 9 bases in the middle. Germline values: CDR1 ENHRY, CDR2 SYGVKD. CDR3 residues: CAISERTENTEAFF. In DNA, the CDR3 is TGTGCCATCAGTGAAAGAACGGAGAACACTGAAGCTTTCTTT.

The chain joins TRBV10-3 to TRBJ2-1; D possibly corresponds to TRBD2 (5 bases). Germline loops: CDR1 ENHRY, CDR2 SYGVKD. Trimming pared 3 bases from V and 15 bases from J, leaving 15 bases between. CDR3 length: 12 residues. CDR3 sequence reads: CAISDEVNAGFF. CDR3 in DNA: TGTGCCATCAGTGACGAGGTCAACGCGGGGTTCTTC.

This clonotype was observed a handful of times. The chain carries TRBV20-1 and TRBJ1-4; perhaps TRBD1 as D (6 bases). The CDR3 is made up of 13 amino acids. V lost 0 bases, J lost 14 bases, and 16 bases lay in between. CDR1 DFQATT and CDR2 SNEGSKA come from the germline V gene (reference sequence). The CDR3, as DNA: TGCAGTGCTAGAGATCTAGGGGGGAACAGGCTGTTTTTT. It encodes CSARDLGGNRLFF.

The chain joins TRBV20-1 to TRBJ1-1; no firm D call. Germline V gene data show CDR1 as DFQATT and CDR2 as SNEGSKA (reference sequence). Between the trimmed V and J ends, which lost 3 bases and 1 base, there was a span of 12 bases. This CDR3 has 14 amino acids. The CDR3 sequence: CSARVGSRNTEAFF. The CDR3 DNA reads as TGCAGTGCTAGGGTAGGTAGCAGGAACACTGAAGCTTTCTTT.